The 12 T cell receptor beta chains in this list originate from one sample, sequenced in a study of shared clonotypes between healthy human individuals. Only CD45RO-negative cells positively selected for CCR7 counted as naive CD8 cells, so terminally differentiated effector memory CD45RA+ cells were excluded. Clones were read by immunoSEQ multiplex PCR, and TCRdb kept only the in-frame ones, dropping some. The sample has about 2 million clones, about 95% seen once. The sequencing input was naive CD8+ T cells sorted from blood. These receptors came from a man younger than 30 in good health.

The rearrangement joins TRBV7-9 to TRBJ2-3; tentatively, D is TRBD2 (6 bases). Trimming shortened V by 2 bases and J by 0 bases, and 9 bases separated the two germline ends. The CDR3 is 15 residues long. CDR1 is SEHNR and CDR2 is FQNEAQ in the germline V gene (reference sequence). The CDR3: CASSLTGGSTDTQYF. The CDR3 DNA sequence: TGTGCCAGCAGCTTAACCGGGGGTAGCACAGATACGCAGTATTTT.

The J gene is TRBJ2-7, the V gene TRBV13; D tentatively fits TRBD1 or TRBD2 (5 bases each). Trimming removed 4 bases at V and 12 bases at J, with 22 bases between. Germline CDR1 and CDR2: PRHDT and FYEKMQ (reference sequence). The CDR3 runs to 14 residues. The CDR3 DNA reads TGTGCCAGCAGCTCTCGAGGGGCATCCCTCGAAAGGTACTTC. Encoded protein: CASSSRGASLERYF.

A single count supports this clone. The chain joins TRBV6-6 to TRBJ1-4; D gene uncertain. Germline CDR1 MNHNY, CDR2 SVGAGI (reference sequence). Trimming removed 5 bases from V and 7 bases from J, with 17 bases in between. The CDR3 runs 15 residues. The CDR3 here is CASSHPDVGGEKLFF. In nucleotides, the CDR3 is TGTGCCAGCAGTCACCCTGACGTAGGAGGTGAAAAACTGTTTTTT.

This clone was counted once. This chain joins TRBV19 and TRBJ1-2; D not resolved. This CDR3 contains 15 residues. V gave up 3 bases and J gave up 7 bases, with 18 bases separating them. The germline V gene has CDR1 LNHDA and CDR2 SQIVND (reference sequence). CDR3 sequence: CASSIQSEYEVGYTF. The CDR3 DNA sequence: TGTGCCAGTAGTATTCAGTCGGAATACGAGGTTGGCTACACCTTC.

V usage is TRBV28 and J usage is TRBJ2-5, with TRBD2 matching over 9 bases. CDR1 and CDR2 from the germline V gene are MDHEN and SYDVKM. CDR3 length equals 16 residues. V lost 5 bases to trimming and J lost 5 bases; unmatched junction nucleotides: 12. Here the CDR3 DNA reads TGTGCCAGCAGTCCTCTCCTGGGCGGGGGGGCGGAGACCCAGTACTTC. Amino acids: CASSPLLGGGAETQYF.

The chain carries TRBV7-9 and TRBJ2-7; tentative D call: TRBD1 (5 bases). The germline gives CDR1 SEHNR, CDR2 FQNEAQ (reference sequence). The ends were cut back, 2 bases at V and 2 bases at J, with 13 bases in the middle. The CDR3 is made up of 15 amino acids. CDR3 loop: CASSLLAGRTYEQYF. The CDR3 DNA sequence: TGTGCCAGCAGCTTATTGGCAGGGCGGACCTACGAGCAGTACTTC.

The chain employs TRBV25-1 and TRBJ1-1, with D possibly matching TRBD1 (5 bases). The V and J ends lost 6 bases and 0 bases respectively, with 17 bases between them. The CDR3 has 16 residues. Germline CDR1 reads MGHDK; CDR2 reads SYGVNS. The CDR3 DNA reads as TGTGCCAGCAGGCCAGACAGCGTATCCATGAACACTGAAGCTTTCTTT. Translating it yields CASRPDSVSMNTEAFF. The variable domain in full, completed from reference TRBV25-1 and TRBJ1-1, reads EADIYQTPRYLVIGTGKKITLECSQTMGHDKMYWYQQDPGMELHLIHYSYGVNSTEKGDLSSESTVSRIRTEHFPLTLESARPSHTSQYLCASRPDSVSMNTEAFFGQGTRLTVV.

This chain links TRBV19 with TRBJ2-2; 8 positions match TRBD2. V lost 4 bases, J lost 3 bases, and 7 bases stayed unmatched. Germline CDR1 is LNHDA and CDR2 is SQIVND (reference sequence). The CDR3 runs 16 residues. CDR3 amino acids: CASSKLPSGYTGELFF. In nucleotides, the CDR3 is TGTGCCAGTAGTAAGCTCCCTAGCGGGTACACCGGGGAGCTGTTTTTT.

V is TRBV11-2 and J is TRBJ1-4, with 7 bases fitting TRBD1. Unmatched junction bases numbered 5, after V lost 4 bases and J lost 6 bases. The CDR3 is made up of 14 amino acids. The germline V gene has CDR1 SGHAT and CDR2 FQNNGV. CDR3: CASSSSGGDEKLFF. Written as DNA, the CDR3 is TGTGCCAGCAGCTCCTCAGGGGGAGATGAAAAACTGTTTTTT.

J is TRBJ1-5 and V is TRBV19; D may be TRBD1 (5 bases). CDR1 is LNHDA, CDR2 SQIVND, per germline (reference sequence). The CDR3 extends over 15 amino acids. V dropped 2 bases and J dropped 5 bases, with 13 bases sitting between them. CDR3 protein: CASSIIGGYHQPQHF. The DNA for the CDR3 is TGTGCCAGTAGTATAATCGGGGGTTACCATCAGCCCCAGCATTTT.

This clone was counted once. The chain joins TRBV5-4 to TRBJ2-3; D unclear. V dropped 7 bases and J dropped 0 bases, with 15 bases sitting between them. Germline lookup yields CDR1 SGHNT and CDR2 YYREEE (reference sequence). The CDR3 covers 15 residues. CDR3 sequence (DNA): TGTGCCAGCCGAATTGGGGATTCAAGCACAGATACGCAGTATTTT. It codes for CASRIGDSSTDTQYF.

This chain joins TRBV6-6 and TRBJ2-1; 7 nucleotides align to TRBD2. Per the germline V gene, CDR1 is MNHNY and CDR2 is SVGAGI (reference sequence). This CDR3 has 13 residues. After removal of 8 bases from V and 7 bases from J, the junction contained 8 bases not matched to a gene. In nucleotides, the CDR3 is TGTGCCAGCCGGACGGGGGGACCTAATGAGCAGTTCTTC. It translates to CASRTGGPNEQFF.